This TCR beta chain was profiled in a study of blood T cell repertoires in COVID-19. For the study at large: Samples came from the United States, Italy and Spain, spanning acute and convalescent COVID-19. PBMCs, B-cell-depleted T cells, or T cells were the source of the cDNA or gDNA that made up the material.

The V and J ends lost 2 bases and 4 bases, in that order; junction bases with no gene match: 4. Germline loops: CDR1 SGDLS, CDR2 YYNGEE. This CDR3 has 14 amino acids. This clone was seen a single time. In the original workflow: Amplifying reference gene primers gave estimates of nucleated cell counts. Profiling relied on immunoSEQ multiplex PCR, and the TCRdb table lists in-frame clones only, not all of them. For V, J and clone size, that table is used; D and trimming come from the DNA. In the table there are about 200,000 clones, 70% to 85% of which are singletons. Specimen: peripheral blood. The J gene is TRBJ1-1, the V gene TRBV9, with TRBD1 matching over 8 bases. This TCR derives from a human donor with acute or convalescent COVID-19. The donor label of this sample is uncertain. The DNA for the CDR3 is TGTGCCAGCAGCGTGGGGGGGACAGGCACTGAAGCTTTCTTT. It translates to CASSVGGTGTEAFF.